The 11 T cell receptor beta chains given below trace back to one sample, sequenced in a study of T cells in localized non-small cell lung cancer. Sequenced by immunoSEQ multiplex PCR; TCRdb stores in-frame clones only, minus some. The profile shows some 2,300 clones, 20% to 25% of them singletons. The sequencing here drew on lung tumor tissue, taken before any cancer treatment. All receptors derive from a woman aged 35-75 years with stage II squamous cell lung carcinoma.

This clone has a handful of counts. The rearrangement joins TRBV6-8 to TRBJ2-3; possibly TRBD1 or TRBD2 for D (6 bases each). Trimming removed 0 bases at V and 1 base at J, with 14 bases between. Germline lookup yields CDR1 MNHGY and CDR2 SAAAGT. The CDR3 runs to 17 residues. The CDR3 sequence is CASSYSIPGAGTDTQYF. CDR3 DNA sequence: TGTGCCAGCAGTTACTCGATACCGGGGGCCGGCACAGATACGCAGTATTTT.

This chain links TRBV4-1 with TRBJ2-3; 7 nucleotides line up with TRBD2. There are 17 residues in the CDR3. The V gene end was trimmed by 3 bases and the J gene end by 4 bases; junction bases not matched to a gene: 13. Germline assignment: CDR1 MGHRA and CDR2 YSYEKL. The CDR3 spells CASSQESSGWRPDTQYF. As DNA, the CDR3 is TGCGCCAGCAGCCAGGAATCTAGCGGATGGAGGCCAGATACGCAGTATTTT.

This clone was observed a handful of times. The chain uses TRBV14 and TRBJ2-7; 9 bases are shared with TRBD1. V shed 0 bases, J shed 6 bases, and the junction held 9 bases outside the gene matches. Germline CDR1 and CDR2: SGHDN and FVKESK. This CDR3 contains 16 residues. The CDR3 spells CASSQDLWTGVVEQYF. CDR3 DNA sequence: TGTGCCAGCAGCCAAGATCTCTGGACAGGGGTGGTCGAGCAGTACTTC.

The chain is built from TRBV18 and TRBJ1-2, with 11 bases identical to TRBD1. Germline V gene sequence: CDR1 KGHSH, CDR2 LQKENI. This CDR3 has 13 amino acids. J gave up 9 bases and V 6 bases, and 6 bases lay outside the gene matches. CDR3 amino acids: CASSPGQGARYTF. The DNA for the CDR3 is TGTGCCAGCTCGCCCGGACAGGGGGCCCGCTACACCTTC.

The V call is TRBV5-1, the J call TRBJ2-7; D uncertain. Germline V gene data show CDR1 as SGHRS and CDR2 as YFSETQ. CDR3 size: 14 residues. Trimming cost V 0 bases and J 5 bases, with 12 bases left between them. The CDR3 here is CASSLEQTSNEQYF. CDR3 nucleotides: TGCGCCAGCAGCTTGGAGCAGACGAGCAACGAGCAGTACTTC.

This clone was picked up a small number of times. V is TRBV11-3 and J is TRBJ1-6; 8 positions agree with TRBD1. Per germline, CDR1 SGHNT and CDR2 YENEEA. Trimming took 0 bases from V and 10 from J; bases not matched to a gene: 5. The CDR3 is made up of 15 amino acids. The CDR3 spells CASSLDVTGDSPLHF. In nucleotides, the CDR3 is TGTGCCAGCAGCTTAGATGTGACAGGGGACTCACCCCTCCACTTT.

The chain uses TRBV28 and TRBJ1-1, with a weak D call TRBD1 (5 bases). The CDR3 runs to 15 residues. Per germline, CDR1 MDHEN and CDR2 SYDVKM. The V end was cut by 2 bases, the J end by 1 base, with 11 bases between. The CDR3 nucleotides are TGTGCCAGCAGTTTACTCTGGACAACGAACACTGAAGCTTTCTTT. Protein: CASSLLWTTNTEAFF. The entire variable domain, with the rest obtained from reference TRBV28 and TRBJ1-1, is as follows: DVKVTQSSRYLVKRTGEKVFLECVQDMDHENMFWYRQDPGLGLRLIYFSYDVKMKEKGDIPEGYSVSREKKERFSLILESASTNQTSMYLCASSLLWTTNTEAFFGQGTRLTVV.

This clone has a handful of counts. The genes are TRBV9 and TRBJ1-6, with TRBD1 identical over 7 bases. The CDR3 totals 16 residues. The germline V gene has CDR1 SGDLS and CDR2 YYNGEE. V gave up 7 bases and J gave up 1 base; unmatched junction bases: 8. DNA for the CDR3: TGTGCCAGCGGTATAGGGGGCAATTCCTATAATTCACCCCTCCACTTT. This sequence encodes CASGIGGNSYNSPLHF.

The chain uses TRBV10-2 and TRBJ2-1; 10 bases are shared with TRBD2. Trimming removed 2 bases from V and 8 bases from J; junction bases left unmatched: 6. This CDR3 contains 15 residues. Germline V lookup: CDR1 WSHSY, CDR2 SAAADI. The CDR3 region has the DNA TGCGCCAGCAGTGAGGGCGGCCTAGCGGGAGATGAGCAGTTCTTC. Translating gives CASSEGGLAGDEQFF.

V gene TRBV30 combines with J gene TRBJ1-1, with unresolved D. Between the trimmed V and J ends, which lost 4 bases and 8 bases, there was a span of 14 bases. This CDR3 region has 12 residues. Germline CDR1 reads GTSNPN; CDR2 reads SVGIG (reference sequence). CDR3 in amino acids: CAWNQATREAFF. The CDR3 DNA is TGTGCCTGGAACCAGGCCACCAGGGAAGCTTTCTTT.

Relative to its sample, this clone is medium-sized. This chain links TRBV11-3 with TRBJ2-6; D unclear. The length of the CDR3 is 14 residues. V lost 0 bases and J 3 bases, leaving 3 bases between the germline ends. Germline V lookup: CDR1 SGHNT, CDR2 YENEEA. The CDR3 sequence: CASSLEVGANVLTF. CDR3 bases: TGTGCCAGCAGCTTAGAGGTTGGGGCCAACGTCCTGACTTTC. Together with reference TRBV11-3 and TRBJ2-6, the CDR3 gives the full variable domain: EAGVVQSPRYKIIEKKQPVAFWCNPISGHNTLYWYLQNLGQGPELLIRYENEEAVDDSQLPKDRFSAERLKGVDSTLKIQPAELGDSAVYLCASSLEVGANVLTFGAGSRLTVL.